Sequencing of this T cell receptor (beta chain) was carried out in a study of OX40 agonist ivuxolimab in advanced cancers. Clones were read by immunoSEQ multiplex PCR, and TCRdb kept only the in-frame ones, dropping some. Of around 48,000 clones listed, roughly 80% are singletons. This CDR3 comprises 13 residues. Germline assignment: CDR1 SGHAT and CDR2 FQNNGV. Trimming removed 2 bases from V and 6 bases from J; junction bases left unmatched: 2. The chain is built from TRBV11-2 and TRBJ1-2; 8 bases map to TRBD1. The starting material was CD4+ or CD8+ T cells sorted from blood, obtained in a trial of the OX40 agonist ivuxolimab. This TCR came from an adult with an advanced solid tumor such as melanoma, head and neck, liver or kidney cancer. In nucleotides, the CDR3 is TGTGCCAGCAGCTTATCAGGGGGCGATGGCTACACCTTC. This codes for CASSLSGGDGYTF.